One TCR beta chain is described in this entry. Its specificity is not known. The ends lost 3 bases at V and 4 bases at J; junction bases unmatched: 2. The CDR3 spans 13 residues. Germline V lookup: CDR1 SGHRS, CDR2 YFSETQ. This sample was taken from a study of shared clonotypes between healthy human individuals. The assay used deep level. Generated by immunoSEQ multiplex PCR, the TCRdb table keeps only in-frame clones and is missing some. The data hold about 1,500,000 clones, with over 95% observed a single time. Study-level results: Even with large depth, rarefaction showed that sorted-subset sequencing was incomplete.

The chain carries TRBV5-1 and TRBJ2-7; 9 bases agree with TRBD1. The sample comprised naive CD4+ T cells sorted from blood. Subset indicated: CD45RA+ positively selected. The sequence was obtained from a young man in good health. As DNA, the CDR3 is TGCGCCAGCAGCTGGGACAGGGAGTACGAGCAGTACTTC. Its translation: CASSWDREYEQYF.